One sample yielded the 14 T cell receptor beta chains listed below, sequenced in a study of T cell responses to AZD1222 COVID-19 vaccine. The repertoire was sequenced with immunoSEQ multiplex PCR; TCRdb's copy has only in-frame clones and lacks some. The table lists around 140,000 clones, around 90% of them singletons, with 1.6% in the top ten. Sequences were derived from peripheral blood, sampled 28 days after the second AZD1222 dose. These receptors were collected from an adult who received the AZD1222 COVID-19 vaccine.

This chain links TRBV30 with TRBJ1-3; D is undetermined. This CDR3 contains 14 residues. Trimming pared 5 bases from V and 5 bases from J, leaving 16 bases between. In germline, CDR1 is GTSNPN, CDR2 SVGIG (reference sequence). The chain's CDR3 is CAWDRQEGRNTIYF. In nucleotides, the CDR3 is TGTGCCTGGGACCGCCAGGAGGGCCGAAACACCATATATTTT.

The rearrangement links TRBV28 to TRBJ1-5; TRBD1 matches 7 bases. The V segment lost 3 bases and the J segment 7 bases; nucleotides outside the gene matches: 3. The CDR3 sequence is 13 residues long. Per the germline V gene, CDR1 is MDHEN and CDR2 is SYDVKM. This CDR3 is CASSFQGGQPQHF. The DNA for the CDR3 is TGTGCCAGCAGTTTTCAGGGGGGGCAGCCCCAGCATTTT.

The rearrangement links TRBV19 to TRBJ1-6, with a tentative D call TRBD1 (5 bases). Germline lookup yields CDR1 LNHDA and CDR2 SQIVND (reference sequence). V was cut by 0 bases and J by 5 bases, with 14 bases left in between. The CDR3 has 17 amino acids. CDR3 coding DNA: TGTGCCAGTAGTATAGATCGAAGAGGGGCGAATAATTCACCCCTCCACTTT. This gives the protein CASSIDRRGANNSPLHF.

The J gene is TRBJ1-2, the V gene TRBV28; 8 bases map to TRBD1. The CDR3 contains 16 residues. Trimming removed 3 bases from V and 5 bases from J; junction bases left unmatched: 11. Germline-derived CDR1 and CDR2 are MDHEN and SYDVKM. The CDR3 DNA follows: TGTGCCAGCAGTTTCGTTGGGACAGGAGGATGGTATGGCTACACCTTC. This sequence encodes CASSFVGTGGWYGYTF.

The chain is built from TRBV4-3 and TRBJ2-1; 7 bases are a match to TRBD2. V was pared by 3 bases and J by 0 bases, with 5 bases of the junction left unmatched. The germline gives CDR1 LGHNA, CDR2 YSLEER. The CDR3 has 16 amino acids. The CDR3 loop is CASSQVGGSSYNEQFF. CDR3 bases: TGCGCCAGCAGCCAGGTGGGCGGGAGCTCCTACAATGAGCAGTTCTTC.

The chain employs TRBV4-1 and TRBJ2-3; possibly TRBD2 for D (8 bases). Germline V lookup: CDR1 MGHRA, CDR2 YSYEKL. The CDR3 is made up of 16 amino acids. The V end was cut by 4 bases, the J end by 4 bases, with 18 bases between. The CDR3 is CASSLQGGGGSDTQYF. The CDR3, as DNA: TGCGCCAGCAGCCTCCAGGGGGGCGGGGGGTCAGATACGCAGTATTTT.

This clone was observed once. The chain uses TRBV25-1 and TRBJ2-7, with D possibly TRBD2 on 5 matching bases. Looked up from germline, CDR1 is MGHDK and CDR2 is SYGVNS. V was cut by 3 bases and J by 6 bases, with 15 bases left in between. The CDR3 runs to 14 residues. The CDR3 nucleotides read TGTGCCAGCAGTGAGGCCCGGGAAGGTCGCGAGCAGTACTTC. Protein: CASSEAREGREQYF.

The rearrangement links TRBV19 to TRBJ1-5; TRBD1 might be the D (6 bases). Germline assignment: CDR1 LNHDA and CDR2 SQIVND (reference sequence). There are 15 residues in the CDR3. The ends were cut back, 5 bases at V and 7 bases at J, with 18 bases in the middle. The CDR3 bases are TGTGCCAGTAGTTCATTGACAGGTGTAGGGCAGCCCCAGCATTTT. Translated, it gives CASSSLTGVGQPQHF.

The chain combines TRBV5-6 with TRBJ2-1, with a weak D call TRBD1 (6 bases). The ends were cut back, 0 bases at V and 4 bases at J, with 17 bases in the middle. Germline V gene data show CDR1 as SGHDT and CDR2 as YYEEEE. The CDR3 has 17 amino acids. DNA for the CDR3: TGTGCCAGCAGCTTGGCCAATGGGGGCTATGCTTACAATGAGCAGTTCTTC. Protein product: CASSLANGGYAYNEQFF. The full variable domain, with the rest looked up from reference TRBV5-6 and TRBJ2-1, is DAGVTQSPTHLIKTRGQQVTLRCSPKSGHDTVSWYQQALGQGPQFIFQYYEEEERQRGNFPDRFSGHQFPNYSSELNVNALLLGDSALYLCASSLANGGYAYNEQFFGPGTRLTVL.

V and J are TRBV19 and TRBJ2-7; D not certain. V lost 6 bases and J lost 3, with 12 bases in between. Germline V CDR1 and CDR2: LNHDA, SQIVND (reference sequence). The CDR3 runs to 13 residues. The CDR3 region is CASSRSLGYEQYV. The CDR3 DNA reads TGTGCCAGTAGCCGATCACTGGGCTACGAGCAGTACGTC.

V usage is TRBV25-1 and J usage is TRBJ2-7, with 9 nucleotides matching TRBD1. Looked up from germline, CDR1 is MGHDK and CDR2 is SYGVNS. The trim removed 4 bases at V and 6 bases at J, leaving 10 bases unmatched. The CDR3 is made up of 15 amino acids. The CDR3 sequence is CASSAPTGGTPEQYF. CDR3 sequence (DNA): TGTGCCAGCAGTGCCCCGACAGGGGGGACCCCCGAGCAGTACTTC.

This chain connects TRBV10-2 to TRBJ1-1, with TRBD1 identical over 7 bases. The CDR3 is 15 amino acids. Losses at the gene ends were 6 bases for V and 1 base for J; bases not matched to a gene: 8. Germline V CDR1 and CDR2: WSHSY, SAAADI. CDR3 in DNA: TGCGCCAGCAGCGTACACGGACAGGCGAACACTGAAGCTTTCTTT. Encoded protein: CASSVHGQANTEAFF.

V and J are TRBV4-1 and TRBJ1-2; D is unclear. CDR1 MGHRA and CDR2 YSYEKL come from the germline V gene. The CDR3 spans 16 residues. V was shortened by 0 bases and J by 7 bases, with 18 bases between the two germline ends. The CDR3 region is CASSQDQAAIFGGYTF. The CDR3 region has the DNA TGCGCCAGCAGCCAAGATCAAGCAGCCATTTTTGGTGGCTACACCTTC.

The chain links TRBV9 to TRBJ2-1; TRBD1 might be the D (6 bases). The CDR3 covers 15 residues. Germline V gene sequence: CDR1 SGDLS, CDR2 YYNGEE. Trimming shortened V by 6 bases and J by 4 bases, and 17 bases separated the two germline ends. The CDR3 bases are TGTGCCAGCACCCCCGTCCAGGGGCCATACAATGAGCAGTTCTTC. As protein: CASTPVQGPYNEQFF.